The 23 T cell receptor beta chains below were found in one sample sequenced in a study of blood T cell repertoires in COVID-19. Assay used: immunoSEQ multiplex PCR; TCRdb lists only in-frame clones, some missing. The sample lists approximately 47,000 clones, about nine tenths occurring once. Specimen: peripheral blood. The receptors were gathered from a woman older than 75 with COVID-19, enrolled during active disease.

The chain couples TRBV24-1 to TRBJ2-1, with 8 bases matching TRBD1. CDR1 and CDR2 from the germline V gene are KGHDR and SFDVKD. The CDR3 loop spans 15 amino acids. With V trimmed by 7 bases and J by 3 bases, 7 bases remained unmatched. The CDR3 region is CATRLTGDNYNEQFF. The DNA for the CDR3 is TGTGCCACCAGATTGACAGGGGATAACTACAATGAGCAGTTCTTC.

As for this clone: The junction departs from the called germline gene at one end, perhaps through a read error. This sequence joins TRBV7-2 and TRBJ2-1, with D possibly TRBD2 on 6 matching bases. Germline loops: CDR1 SGHTA, CDR2 FQGNSA. The CDR3 loop spans 16 amino acids. The CDR3 loop is CASSFGGVTSHNEQFF. CDR3 sequence (DNA): TGTGCCAGCAGCTTCGGCGGGGTAACCTCCCACAATGAGCAGTTCTTC. Using reference TRBV7-2 and TRBJ2-1 for the parts outside the CDR3, the full variable domain is GAGVSQSPSNKVTEKGKDVELRCDPISGHTALYWYRQSLGQGLEFLIYFQGNSAPDKSGLPSDRFSAERTGGSVSTLTIQRTQQEDSAVYLCASSFGGVTSHNEQFFGPGTRLTVL.

The chain employs TRBV10-3 and TRBJ1-1; 8 bases agree with TRBD1. V shed 10 bases, J shed 6 bases, and the junction held 7 bases outside the gene matches. In germline, CDR1 is ENHRY, CDR2 SYGVKD. The CDR3 covers 12 residues. For the CDR3, the DNA is TGTGCCACCCACGGACAGGGAGCTGAAGCTTTCTTT. Its translation: CATHGQGAEAFF.

The chain recombines TRBV19 with TRBJ2-4, with 8 bases matching TRBD1. After removal of 3 bases from V and 5 bases from J, the junction contained 6 bases not matched to a gene. This CDR3 has 15 residues. The V gene's germline CDR1 is LNHDA and CDR2 SQIVND (reference sequence). The CDR3 reads CASSIRQGFENIQYF. In DNA, the CDR3 is TGTGCCAGTAGTATCCGACAGGGGTTCGAAAACATTCAGTACTTC.

The chain uses TRBV7-6 and TRBJ2-2; weak D call: TRBD1 (5 bases). The CDR3 covers 12 residues. The germline CDR1 and CDR2 sequences are SGHVS and FNYEAQ. V lost 6 bases and J 6 bases, leaving 8 bases between the germline ends. In DNA, the CDR3 is TGTGCCAGCAGGGGGCGACCCGGGGAGCTGTTTTTT. Translation gives CASRGRPGELFF.

This sequence joins TRBV7-2 and TRBJ1-2, with 8 bases matching TRBD1. Trimming cost V 5 bases and J 8 bases; bases outside gene matches: 10. In germline, CDR1 is SGHTA, CDR2 FQGNSA. The CDR3 has 14 residues. CDR3 nucleotides: TGTGCCAGCAGCCTATGGACAGGGTTGAACGGCTACACCTTC. Residues: CASSLWTGLNGYTF. The full variable domain, in which reference TRBV7-2 and TRBJ1-2 provide the parts outside the CDR3, is GAGVSQSPSNKVTEKGKDVELRCDPISGHTALYWYRQSLGQGLEFLIYFQGNSAPDKSGLPSDRFSAERTGGSVSTLTIQRTQQEDSAVYLCASSLWTGLNGYTFGSGTRLTVV.

The CDR3 loop is CASSSSGAGGPGSYNEQFF. Written as DNA, the CDR3 is TGCGCCAGCAGTTCCTCGGGCGCGGGGGGGCCTGGATCCTACAATGAGCAGTTCTTC. V gene TRBV10-1 combines with J gene TRBJ2-1; TRBD2 aligns across 9 bases. CDR1 is WNHNN, CDR2 SYGVQD, per germline (reference sequence). J gave up 1 base and V 5 bases, and 15 bases lay outside the gene matches. This CDR3 has 19 amino acids.

The chain couples TRBV7-3 to TRBJ2-3; D may be TRBD2 (5 bases). V was cut by 5 bases and J by 2 bases, with 11 bases left in between. Germline V gene lookup returns CDR1 SGHTA and CDR2 FQGTGA. The CDR3 length is 14 residues. This chain's CDR3 is CASSPSGTTDTQYF. CDR3 in DNA: TGTGCCAGCAGCCCCTCGGGAACCACAGATACGCAGTATTTT. Full variable domain (rest looked up from reference TRBV7-3 and TRBJ2-3): GAGVSQTPSNKVTEKGKYVELRCDPISGHTALYWYRQSLGQGPEFLIYFQGTGAADDSGLPNDRFFAVRPEGSVSTLKIQRTERGDSAVYLCASSPSGTTDTQYFGPGTRLTVL.

This chain connects TRBV10-1 to TRBJ1-1; 9 nucleotides agree with TRBD1. Trimming at V came to 5 bases and at J to 2 bases, leaving 6 bases not matched to a gene. Germline-derived CDR1 and CDR2 are WNHNN and SYGVQD (reference sequence). The CDR3 sequence is 15 residues long. The CDR3 bases are TGCGCCAGCAGTCCACAGGGGGCTAGAAACACTGAAGCTTTCTTT. Translated, it gives CASSPQGARNTEAFF.

The V call is TRBV6-2 or TRBV6-3, the J call TRBJ1-1; 8 bases agree with TRBD1. V lost 1 base to trimming and J lost 0 bases; unmatched junction nucleotides: 13. Germline V CDR1 and CDR2: MNHEY, SVGEGT. CDR3 size: 19 residues. The CDR3 loop reads CASSYYPGGRQGMNTEAFF. DNA of the CDR3: TGTGCCAGCAGTTACTACCCGGGAGGTCGACAGGGGATGAACACTGAAGCTTTCTTT.

For this clone: A read error may account for a junction end that differs from germline. This sequence joins TRBV7-7 and TRBJ2-7; perhaps TRBD1 as D (6 bases). Per germline, CDR1 SSHAT and CDR2 FNYEAQ (reference sequence). The CDR3 consists of 14 residues. The CDR3 DNA is TGTGCTAGCAGCTTATCACAGGGCCCCTACGAGCAGTACTTC. As protein: CASSLSQGPYEQYF.

The chain joins TRBV10-3 to TRBJ1-2; a possible D gene is TRBD1 (5 bases). Germline CDR1 reads ENHRY; CDR2 reads SYGVKD. Trimming removed 0 bases at V and 4 bases at J, with 9 bases between. The CDR3 consists of 14 residues. CDR3 region: CAISESTGVYGYTF. As DNA, the CDR3 is TGTGCCATCAGTGAGTCCACAGGCGTCTATGGCTACACCTTC.

This clone appeared once. The chain recombines TRBV9 with TRBJ1-2; tentative D call: TRBD1 (6 bases). V lost 0 bases, J lost 2 bases, and 11 bases lay in between. CDR1 and CDR2 from the germline V gene are SGDLS and YYNGEE. The CDR3 spans 15 residues. The CDR3 DNA sequence: TGTGCCAGCAGCGTAGAGGGGGGAGGGAACTATGGCTACACCTTC. Protein: CASSVEGGGNYGYTF.

This clone has just a few counts. The V call is TRBV7-9, the J call TRBJ2-4; D possibly corresponds to TRBD2 (5 bases). CDR3 length: 15 residues. CDR1 is SEHNR, CDR2 FQNEAQ, per germline (reference sequence). V was shortened by 5 bases and J by 3 bases, with 14 bases between the two germline ends. This CDR3 reads CASSTGESGKNIQYF. DNA for the CDR3: TGTGCCAGCAGCACCGGGGAGTCAGGCAAAAACATTCAGTACTTC.

V usage is TRBV11-2 and J usage is TRBJ1-2; D unclear. Germline V gives CDR1 SGHAT, CDR2 FQNNGV. The length of the CDR3 is 15 residues. Trimming stripped 0 bases from V and 5 bases from J, with 13 bases between. In DNA form, the CDR3 reads TGTGCCAGCAGCTTAGACCGGGGTAGCACTTATGGCTACACCTTC. Translating it yields CASSLDRGSTYGYTF.

The chain uses TRBV27 and TRBJ1-1, with TRBD1 matching 7 bases. After removal of 5 bases from V and 4 bases from J, the junction contained 7 bases not matched to a gene. Germline V CDR1 and CDR2: MNHEY, SMNVEV (reference sequence). This CDR3 is built from 14 residues. The CDR3 nucleotides read TGTGCCAGCAGTCTACGACAGGGTAGCACTGAAGCTTTCTTT. It encodes CASSLRQGSTEAFF.

The chain couples TRBV6-5 to TRBJ2-4; the match to TRBD1 covers 7 bases. V lost 4 bases to trimming and J lost 1 base; unmatched junction nucleotides: 7. The germline gives CDR1 MNHEY, CDR2 SVGAGI. The CDR3 contains 16 residues. In DNA form, the CDR3 reads TGTGCCAGCAGTTCTACAGGGGTTGGTGCCAAAAACATTCAGTACTTC. As protein: CASSSTGVGAKNIQYF.

The chain carries TRBV27 and TRBJ2-7; possible D gene TRBD1, 5 bases. This CDR3 is 15 amino acids long. Germline-derived CDR1 and CDR2 are MNHEY and SMNVEV (reference sequence). V shed 2 bases and J shed 0 bases, with 11 bases lying between them. The CDR3 is CASSLKGFNSYEQYF. For the CDR3, the DNA is TGTGCCAGCAGTTTAAAGGGGTTCAACTCCTACGAGCAGTACTTC.

This CDR3 reads CASSEPSSYNSPLHF. In DNA, the CDR3 is TGCGCCAGCTCTGAGCCTAGCTCCTATAATTCACCCCTCCACTTT. The chain is built from TRBV5-1 and TRBJ1-6; no reliable D call. Trimming cost V 7 bases and J 0 bases, with 11 bases left between them. Germline V CDR1 and CDR2: SGHRS, YFSETQ. The CDR3 contains 15 residues.

The DNA of the CDR3 is TGTGCCAGCTCACGAGCGGACCTCGAAATCTATGGCTACACCTTC. Translating gives CASSRADLEIYGYTF. The genes are TRBV18 and TRBJ1-2; D remains ambiguous. The V end lost 4 bases, the J end lost 4 bases, and 16 bases lay between the germline ends. Germline CDR1 reads KGHSH; CDR2 reads LQKENI. CDR3 length: 15 amino acids.

The chain recombines TRBV2 with TRBJ1-1; TRBD1 matches at 8 bases. Germline lookup yields CDR1 SNHLY and CDR2 FYNNEI. V shed 8 bases and J 4 bases; nucleotides not matched to a gene: 6. The CDR3 is 13 residues long. In nucleotides, the CDR3 is TGTGCCAGCCTAGGACAGGGTTCCACTGAAGCTTTCTTT. It translates to CASLGQGSTEAFF.

This sequence joins TRBV3-1 (or the pseudogene TRBV3-2) and TRBJ1-1; a weak D match, TRBD1 (5 bases). Germline loops: CDR1 LGHDT, CDR2 YNNKEL (reference sequence). The CDR3 extends over 14 amino acids. V lost 1 base, J lost 4 bases, and 10 bases lay in between. CDR3 sequence reads: CASSQVLGGTEAFF. The CDR3 region has the DNA TGTGCCAGCAGCCAAGTTTTGGGGGGCACTGAAGCTTTCTTT.

V usage is TRBV28 and J usage is TRBJ2-7, with D perhaps TRBD2 (5 bases). V lost 5 bases to trimming and J lost 2 bases, with 13 bases between them. The CDR3 loop spans 14 amino acids. CDR1 is MDHEN and CDR2 is SYDVKM in the germline V gene. The CDR3 protein is CASSRTAGTYEQYF. The CDR3 region has the DNA TGTGCCAGCAGTCGGACTGCCGGAACCTACGAGCAGTACTTC.